This record covers a single T cell receptor (beta chain). This sample was taken from a study of T cell changes during pregnancy in multiple sclerosis. The V gene end was trimmed by 5 bases and the J gene end by 0 bases; junction bases not matched to a gene: 10. The CDR3 spans 17 residues. Germline values: CDR1 KGHSH, CDR2 LQKENI. Produced via immunoSEQ multiplex PCR; TCRdb's table is partial and in-frame only. Of some 94,000 clones listed, roughly 90% are singletons. The sequence derives from a female donor with multiple sclerosis, enrolled in a pregnancy study. The rearrangement joins TRBV18 to TRBJ1-3, with 7 bases matching TRBD1. The starting material was peripheral blood, obtained in the first trimester of pregnancy. The CDR3 DNA reads TGTGCCAGCTCATCCGGACAGGAAGGGAGCTCTGGAAACACCATATATTTT. Translation: CASSSGQEGSSGNTIYF.